A selection of T cell receptor beta chains follows, all from one sample in a study of shared clonotypes between healthy human individuals. The repertoire was sequenced with immunoSEQ multiplex PCR; TCRdb's copy has only in-frame clones and lacks some. This sample has about 990,000 clones, with approximately 80% found just once. Sequencing was done on a sample of memory CD4+ T cells from PBMCs. The origin of the receptors is a man younger than 35 in good health. Some clones in this sample may be carry-over from other donors' samples. The CDR3 runs from the conserved cysteine through the conserved F or W. The D gene is left open where the match is weak. The size entry is marked missing in some rows and otherwise reads once, few, many or a size class.

V,D,J,size,DNA,CDR3
TRBV18,TRBD1,TRBJ1-1,-,TGTGCCAGCTCCCGGGGACAGATGAACACTGAAGCTTTCTTT,CASSRGQMNTEAFF
TRBV6-5,TRBD2,TRBJ2-7,-,TGTGCCAGCAGTTTGACCGCTAGCGGTTACTACGAGCAGTACTTC,CASSLTASGYYEQYF
TRBV7-2,-,TRBJ2-7,many,TGTGCCAGCAGCTTAAGCGGGCTCTACGAGCAGTACTTC,CASSLSGLYEQYF
TRBV19,-,TRBJ1-2,-,TGTGCCAGTAGTATTGCGGTAGCCATCTATGGCTACACCTTC,CASSIAVAIYGYTF
TRBV9,-,TRBJ1-2,once,TGTGCCAGCAGATCTCCGGGACAAGCAAACTATGGCTACACCTTC,CASRSPGQANYGYTF
TRBV11-3,TRBD1,TRBJ2-5,-,TGTGCCAGCAGCACAAGACAGGGTGGGGGAGAGACCCAGTACTTC,CASSTRQGGGETQYF
TRBV10-2,TRBD2,TRBJ2-5,-,TGCGCCAGCAGTGAGCCTTGGCTAGCGGGAGTCAAAGAGACCCAGTACTTC,CASSEPWLAGVKETQYF
TRBV7-3,TRBD2,TRBJ2-1,-,TGTGCCAGCAGCTCTCGACTAGCGGGAGAACAGTTCTTC,CASSSRLAGEQFF
TRBV7-2,-,TRBJ2-1,-,TGTGCCAGCAGCTTATCCGCGGCCGCAGATGAGCAGTTCTTC,CASSLSAAADEQFF
TRBV6-1,-,TRBJ1-2,-,TGTGCCAGCAGCCCCAGGGTCTCTAACTATGGCTACACCTTC,CASSPRVSNYGYTF
TRBV5-1,TRBD2,TRBJ2-2,-,TGCGCCAGCTCCCACCAGCGGGAGACCGGGGAACTGTTTTTT,CASSHQRETGELFF
TRBV6-6,TRBD1,TRBJ1-2,-,TGTGCCAGCAGTTACGGACAGGGGAGGGGTAACTATGGCTACACCTTC,CASSYGQGRGNYGYTF
TRBV7-2,-,TRBJ2-7,once,TGTGCCAGCAGCTTAGCGCTTTTGGGAGTACCTCGCTCCTACGAGCAGTACTTC,CASSLALLGVPRSYEQYF
TRBV5-1,TRBD1,TRBJ2-1,-,TGCGCCAGCAGCTTTTGGACAGGGGGTAGGGGTGAGCAGTTCTTC,CASSFWTGGRGEQFF
TRBV7-8,TRBD2,TRBJ2-7,-,TGTGCCAGCAGCTTAAAGACTAGCGGGTACGAGCAGTACTTC,CASSLKTSGYEQYF
TRBV7-9,-,TRBJ1-1,-,TGTGCCAGCAGCTTAGGACAGGTATACACTGAAGCTTTCTTT,CASSLGQVYTEAFF
TRBV10-3,TRBD1,TRBJ1-2,-,TGTGCCATCAGCTCCCCCGGGACAGGGTGGAATGGCTACACCTTC,CAISSPGTGWNGYTF
TRBV6-1,-,TRBJ1-4,-,TGTGCCAGCCACAGGAGAGGCCTTAATGAAAAACTGTTTTTT,CASHRRGLNEKLFF
TRBV7-2,-,TRBJ2-5,-,TGTGCCAGCAGCCCCTGGGGGGCTGAGACCCAGTACTTC,CASSPWGAETQYF
TRBV30,-,TRBJ2-6,-,TGTGCCTGTGGACCCCAACGAGAGCGTGGGGCCAACGTCCTGACTTTC,CACGPQRERGANVLTF
TRBV5-6,-,TRBJ1-1,few,TGTGCCAGCACGGTCGAGTGGAACACTGAAGCTTTCTTT,CASTVEWNTEAFF
TRBV6-1,-,TRBJ2-1,-,TGTGCCAGCTCGGGCCCTCCTCGGTTGAATGAGCAGTTCTTC,CASSGPPRLNEQFF
TRBV6-1,-,TRBJ1-5,-,TGTGCCAGCAGTGAAGCCGGGGCAGCCAATCTTGGCAATCAGCCCCAGCATTTT,CASSEAGAANLGNQPQHF